The next 10 T cell receptor beta chains were all read from a single sample in a study of OX40 agonist ivuxolimab in advanced cancers. Using immunoSEQ multiplex PCR, the repertoire was profiled, and TCRdb retains in-frame clones only, with some absent. The sample holds 60,000 to 75,000 clones, around 93% seen once. The sample in question was CD4+ or CD8+ T cells sorted from blood, obtained in a trial of the OX40 agonist ivuxolimab. The receptors originated from an adult with an advanced solid tumor such as melanoma, head and neck, liver or kidney cancer.

The chain links TRBV11-3 to TRBJ1-4; no clear D. This CDR3 has 12 residues. Germline V gene data show CDR1 as SGHNT and CDR2 as YENEEA. V shed 5 bases and J shed 3 bases, with 4 bases lying between them. CDR3 protein: CASSPSNEKLFF. CDR3 DNA: TGTGCCAGCAGCCCCTCTAATGAAAAACTGTTTTTT.

This chain joins TRBV11-2 and TRBJ1-1, with D perhaps matching TRBD1 (6 bases). This CDR3 has 14 amino acids. Looked up from germline, CDR1 is SGHAT and CDR2 is FQNNGV. Trimming took off 8 bases at V and 1 base at J, with 14 bases between the two ends. CDR3 in DNA: TGTGCCAGCGGAATAACGGACAGGAACACTGAAGCTTTCTTT. As protein: CASGITDRNTEAFF.

This sequence joins TRBV4-3 and TRBJ2-5; 9 bases fit TRBD1. This CDR3 has 14 residues. CDR1 LGHNA and CDR2 YSLEER come from the germline V gene. The trim removed 4 bases at V and 4 bases at J, leaving 4 bases unmatched. In nucleotides, the CDR3 is TGCGCCAGCAGCCTCGGGACAGGGCGAGAGACCCAGTACTTC. This codes for CASSLGTGRETQYF.

The V gene is TRBV11-2, the J gene TRBJ1-2; D is perhaps TRBD1 (6 bases). This CDR3 region has 17 residues. Between the trimmed V and J ends, which lost 4 bases and 5 bases, there was a span of 23 bases. Germline V gives CDR1 SGHAT, CDR2 FQNNGV. The CDR3 DNA is TGTGCCAGCAGCTATGGGGGCTTGACCCCGGGGAATTATGGCTACACCTTC. It translates to CASSYGGLTPGNYGYTF.

The chain joins TRBV11-3 to TRBJ2-7; 7 bases match TRBD1. The CDR3 extends over 14 amino acids. V was pared by 2 bases and J by 5 bases, with 6 bases of the junction left unmatched. From germline, CDR1 is SGHNT and CDR2 YENEEA. The CDR3 DNA reads TGTGCCAGCAGCTTAAGGGGGCAGGCGAACGAGCAGTACTTC. Translated: CASSLRGQANEQYF.

The chain combines TRBV7-9 with TRBJ2-7; TRBD1 aligns across 7 bases. With 4 bases clipped from V and 2 bases from J, the junction kept 5 bases outside the gene matches. Germline V gives CDR1 SEHNR, CDR2 FQNEAQ (reference sequence). There are 14 residues in the CDR3. The CDR3 sequence: CASSSRDSTYEQYF. CDR3 DNA sequence: TGTGCCAGCAGCTCCCGGGACAGCACCTACGAGCAGTACTTC.

The chain links TRBV15 to TRBJ2-1; maybe TRBD2 (5 bases). The CDR3 is made up of 16 amino acids. Germline CDR1 reads LNHNV; CDR2 reads YYDKDF (reference sequence). V lost 3 bases and J lost 0, with 12 bases in between. The CDR3 reads CATSSGWESSYNEQFF. CDR3 DNA: TGTGCCACCAGCAGTGGGTGGGAGAGCTCCTACAATGAGCAGTTCTTC.

The chain employs TRBV28 and TRBJ1-5; maybe TRBD1 (6 bases). Germline V gene data show CDR1 as MDHEN and CDR2 as SYDVKM. The CDR3 is 16 residues long. V lost 2 bases and J lost 0, with 11 bases in between. The CDR3: CASSLMGAYSNQPQHF. The CDR3 DNA sequence: TGTGCCAGCAGTTTAATGGGGGCCTATAGCAATCAGCCCCAGCATTTT.

The chain combines TRBV27 with TRBJ2-7; D is possibly TRBD1 (6 bases). V was cut by 4 bases and J by 3 bases, with 22 bases left in between. The V gene's germline CDR1 is MNHEY and CDR2 SMNVEV (reference sequence). The CDR3 sequence is 17 residues long. DNA for the CDR3: TGTGCCAGCAGTTACTCCATGCCACAGGGTACTCTCTACGAGCAGTACTTC. Translation: CASSYSMPQGTLYEQYF.

The genes are TRBV7-6 and TRBJ2-7; 9 bases align to TRBD2. In germline, CDR1 is SGHVS, CDR2 FNYEAQ. The V and J ends lost 5 bases and 4 bases, in that order; junction bases with no gene match: 12. The CDR3 totals 16 residues. The CDR3 loop reads CASSPSTGTSFYEQYF. The CDR3 bases are TGTGCCAGCAGCCCCTCGACCGGGACTAGCTTTTACGAGCAGTACTTC.